These 10 T cell receptor beta chains came from one sample sequenced in a study of OX40 agonist ivuxolimab in advanced cancers. Using immunoSEQ multiplex PCR, the repertoire was profiled, and TCRdb retains in-frame clones only, with some absent. The data contain tens of thousands of clones, 75% to 85% of them singletons. This specimen consisted of CD4+ or CD8+ T cells sorted from blood, obtained in a trial of the OX40 agonist ivuxolimab. The receptor set was obtained from an adult with an advanced solid tumor such as melanoma, head and neck, liver or kidney cancer.

This clone was detected only a few times. J is TRBJ1-2 and V is TRBV7-3; maybe TRBD1 (6 bases). From germline, CDR1 is SGHTA and CDR2 FQGTGA. The CDR3 covers 13 residues. V was pared by 3 bases and J by 6 bases, with 11 bases between. This chain's CDR3 is CASSFSPGDGYTF. CDR3 bases: TGTGCCAGCAGCTTTTCCCCAGGGGATGGCTACACCTTC.

This clone has a single count. J is TRBJ1-1 and V is TRBV30, with D possibly TRBD1 on 5 matching bases. The V and J ends lost 2 bases and 8 bases respectively, with 18 bases between them. This CDR3 comprises 14 residues. Germline CDR1 and CDR2: GTSNPN and SVGIG (reference sequence). CDR3 DNA: TGTGCCTGGAGTATCGGGACGTTAAAAGCCGAAGCTTTCTTT. Its translation is CAWSIGTLKAEAFF.

The gene calls are TRBV27 and TRBJ1-2, with TRBD1 as a possible D gene (5 bases). V lost 7 bases and J lost 2, with 20 bases in between. Germline V gene sequence: CDR1 MNHEY, CDR2 SMNVEV (reference sequence). The CDR3 loop spans 16 amino acids. The CDR3 sequence: CASNPSGGRANYGYTF. The CDR3, as DNA: TGTGCCAGCAACCCATCTGGGGGGAGGGCGAACTATGGCTACACCTTC.

The chain couples TRBV5-4 to TRBJ2-2; D unclear. V shed 5 bases and J shed 1 base, with 9 bases lying between them. Per germline, CDR1 SGHNT and CDR2 YYREEE (reference sequence). The CDR3 is 14 residues long. CDR3 DNA: TGTGCCAGCAGTTCTTACCTGAACACCGGGGAGCTGTTTTTT. Amino acids: CASSSYLNTGELFF.

Only a few counts were recorded for this clone. This chain links TRBV11-3 with TRBJ1-1, with D perhaps TRBD1 (6 bases). There are 16 residues in the CDR3. V was pared by 0 bases and J by 6 bases, with 17 bases between. Germline V lookup: CDR1 SGHNT, CDR2 YENEEA. The CDR3 region is CASSLDGRGGSSEAFF. CDR3 in DNA: TGTGCCAGCAGCTTAGACGGCAGGGGAGGAAGTTCTGAAGCTTTCTTT. The whole variable domain, filled in from reference TRBV11-3 and TRBJ1-1, reads EAGVVQSPRYKIIEKKQPVAFWCNPISGHNTLYWYLQNLGQGPELLIRYENEEAVDDSQLPKDRFSAERLKGVDSTLKIQPAELGDSAVYLCASSLDGRGGSSEAFFGQGTRLTVV.

This chain links TRBV6-4 with TRBJ1-1; a possible D gene is TRBD1 (5 bases). Trimming removed 4 bases at V and 1 base at J, with 13 bases between. Germline CDR1 MRHNA, CDR2 SNTAGT. CDR3 length equals 15 residues. Here the CDR3 reads CASSAEQGPNTEAFF. DNA for the CDR3: TGTGCCAGCAGTGCGGAGCAGGGACCGAACACTGAAGCTTTCTTT.

CDR3 sequence (DNA): TGTGCCAGCAGCCGACGAGGAACGACGGAGAACACTGAAGCTTTCTTT. This gives the protein CASSRRGTTENTEAFF. The chain has TRBV27 and TRBJ1-1; D remains ambiguous. The CDR3 extends over 16 amino acids. From germline, CDR1 is MNHEY and CDR2 SMNVEV (reference sequence). Trimming stripped 6 bases from V and 1 base from J, with 18 bases between.

CDR3 sequence reads: CASSELQGDSVPLHF. The CDR3 DNA reads TGTGCCAGCAGTGAGCTACAGGGGGACTCTGTGCCCCTCCACTTT. This chain uses TRBV6-1 with TRBJ1-6, with TRBD1 matching over 8 bases. V was clipped by 3 bases and J by 13 bases; unmatched bases: 11. The CDR3 sequence is 15 residues long. The germline V gene encodes CDR1 MNHNS and CDR2 SASEGT.

The gene calls are TRBV11-2 and TRBJ2-2; a weak D match, TRBD2 (6 bases). This CDR3 contains 16 residues. Germline V gene lookup returns CDR1 SGHAT and CDR2 FQNNGV. V was trimmed by 0 bases and J by 2 bases, leaving 10 bases between them. In nucleotides, the CDR3 is TGTGCCAGCAGCTTAGATCGGGGGAAAAACACCGGGGAGCTGTTTTTT. Encoded protein: CASSLDRGKNTGELFF.

The V and J genes are TRBV18 and TRBJ2-7, with 8 bases lining up with TRBD1. Germline V gene lookup returns CDR1 KGHSH and CDR2 LQKENI. The CDR3 covers 14 residues. Trimming removed 4 bases from V and 3 bases from J; junction bases left unmatched: 5. The CDR3 loop is CASSLDRGIYEQYF. The CDR3 nucleotides are TGTGCCAGCTCACTCGACAGGGGCATCTACGAGCAGTACTTC.